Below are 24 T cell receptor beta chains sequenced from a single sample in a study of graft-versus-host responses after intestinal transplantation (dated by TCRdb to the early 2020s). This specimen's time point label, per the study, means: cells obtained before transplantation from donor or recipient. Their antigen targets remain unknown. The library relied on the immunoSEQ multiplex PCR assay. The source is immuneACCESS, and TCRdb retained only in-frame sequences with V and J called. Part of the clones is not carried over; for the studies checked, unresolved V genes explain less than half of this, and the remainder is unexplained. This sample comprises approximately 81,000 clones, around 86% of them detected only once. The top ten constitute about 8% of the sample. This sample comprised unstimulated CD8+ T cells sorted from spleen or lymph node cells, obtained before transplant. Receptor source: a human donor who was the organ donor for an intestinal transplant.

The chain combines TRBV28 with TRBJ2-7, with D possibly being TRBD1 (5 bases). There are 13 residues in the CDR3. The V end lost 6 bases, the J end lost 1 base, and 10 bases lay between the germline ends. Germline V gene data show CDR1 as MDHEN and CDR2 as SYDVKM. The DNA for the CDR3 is TGTGCCAGCAGCGACAGAGAATCCTACGAGCAGTACTTC. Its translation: CASSDRESYEQYF.

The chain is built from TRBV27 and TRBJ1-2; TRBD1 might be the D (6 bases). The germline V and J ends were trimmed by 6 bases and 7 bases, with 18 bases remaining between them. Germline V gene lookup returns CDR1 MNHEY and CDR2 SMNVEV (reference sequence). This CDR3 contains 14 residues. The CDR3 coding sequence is TGTGCCAGCAGAACAGGGTTAGAGTTCGGTGGCTACACCTTC. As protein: CASRTGLEFGGYTF.

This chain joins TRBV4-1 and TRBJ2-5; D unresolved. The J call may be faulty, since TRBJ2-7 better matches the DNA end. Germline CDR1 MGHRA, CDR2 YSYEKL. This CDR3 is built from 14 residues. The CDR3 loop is CASSQGGSSYEQYF. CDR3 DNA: TGCGCCAGCAGCCAAGGCGGTTCCTCCTACGAGCAGTACTTC.

The CDR3 sequence is CASSGWTDEQYF. CDR3 sequence (DNA): TGTGCCAGCAGCGGCTGGACAGACGAGCAGTACTTC. The chain employs TRBV9 and TRBJ2-7, with a possible D match to TRBD1 (6 bases). Trimming took off 3 bases at V and 5 bases at J, with 9 bases between the two ends. The germline V gene has CDR1 SGDLS and CDR2 YYNGEE. The CDR3 loop spans 12 amino acids.

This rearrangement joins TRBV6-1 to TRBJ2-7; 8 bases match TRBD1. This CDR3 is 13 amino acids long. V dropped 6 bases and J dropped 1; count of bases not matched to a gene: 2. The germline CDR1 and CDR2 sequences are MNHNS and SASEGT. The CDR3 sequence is CASRGQGSYEQYF. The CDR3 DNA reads TGTGCCAGCAGAGGACAGGGTTCCTACGAGCAGTACTTC.

The CDR3 region is CATSSGTESQPQHF. The CDR3 DNA reads as TGTGCCACCAGCAGCGGGACAGAAAGTCAGCCCCAGCATTTT. The chain employs TRBV15 and TRBJ1-5, with 7 bases matching TRBD1. Germline CDR1 LNHNV, CDR2 YYDKDF (reference sequence). V trimming: 3 bases; J trimming: 6 bases; junction bases outside the gene matches: 5. The CDR3 loop spans 14 amino acids.

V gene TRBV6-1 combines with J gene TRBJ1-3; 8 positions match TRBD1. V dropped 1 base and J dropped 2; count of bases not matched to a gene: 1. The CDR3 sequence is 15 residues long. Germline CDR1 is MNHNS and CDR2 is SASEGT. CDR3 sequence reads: CASSEETGAGNTIYF. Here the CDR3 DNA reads TGTGCCAGCAGTGAAGAGACAGGGGCTGGAAACACCATATATTTT.

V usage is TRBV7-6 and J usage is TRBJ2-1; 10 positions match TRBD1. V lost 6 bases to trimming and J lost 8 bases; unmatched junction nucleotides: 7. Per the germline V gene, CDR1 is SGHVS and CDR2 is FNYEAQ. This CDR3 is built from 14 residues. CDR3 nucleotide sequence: TGTGCCAGCAGTTCCGGGACAGGGGCGTATGAGCAGTTCTTC. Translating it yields CASSSGTGAYEQFF.

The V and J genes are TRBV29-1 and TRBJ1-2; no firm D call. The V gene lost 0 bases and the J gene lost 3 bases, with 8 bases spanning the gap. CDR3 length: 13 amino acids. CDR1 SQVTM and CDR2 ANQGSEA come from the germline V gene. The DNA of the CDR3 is TGCAGCGTTGAAGACGGGCTTTACTATGGCTACACCTTC. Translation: CSVEDGLYYGYTF. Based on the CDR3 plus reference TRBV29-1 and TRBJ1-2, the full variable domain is SAVISQKPSRDICQRGTSLTIQCQVDSQVTMMFWYRQQPGQSLTLIATANQGSEATYESGFVIDKFPISRPNLTFSTLTVSNMSPEDSSIYLCSVEDGLYYGYTFGSGTRLTVV.

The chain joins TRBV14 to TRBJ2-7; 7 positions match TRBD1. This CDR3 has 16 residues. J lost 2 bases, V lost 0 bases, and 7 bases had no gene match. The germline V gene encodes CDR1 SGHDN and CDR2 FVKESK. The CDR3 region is CASSQDIGQDPYEQYF. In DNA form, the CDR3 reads TGTGCCAGCAGCCAAGATATCGGACAGGACCCCTACGAGCAGTACTTC.

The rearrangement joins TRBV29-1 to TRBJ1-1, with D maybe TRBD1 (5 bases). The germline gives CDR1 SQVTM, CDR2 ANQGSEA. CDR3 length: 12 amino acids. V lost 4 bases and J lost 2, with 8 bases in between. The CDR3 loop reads CSVVGPNTEAFF. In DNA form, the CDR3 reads TGCAGCGTTGTGGGACCCAACACTGAAGCTTTCTTT.

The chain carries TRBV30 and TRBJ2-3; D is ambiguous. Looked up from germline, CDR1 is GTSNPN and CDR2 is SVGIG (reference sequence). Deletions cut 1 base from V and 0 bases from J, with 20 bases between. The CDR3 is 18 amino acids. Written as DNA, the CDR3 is TGTGCCTGGAGTGCCCTCACCTCTGGGCTGAAAAGCACAGATACGCAGTATTTT. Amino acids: CAWSALTSGLKSTDTQYF. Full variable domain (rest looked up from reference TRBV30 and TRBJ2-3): SQTIHQWPATLVQPVGSPLSLECTVEGTSNPNLYWYRQAAGRGLQLLFYSVGIGQISSEVPQNLSASRPQDRQFILSSKKLLLSDSGFYLCAWSALTSGLKSTDTQYFGPGTRLTVL.

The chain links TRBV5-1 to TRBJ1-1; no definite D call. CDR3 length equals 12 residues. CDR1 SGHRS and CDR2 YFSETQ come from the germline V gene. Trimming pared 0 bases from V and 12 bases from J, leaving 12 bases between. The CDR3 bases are TGCGCCAGCAGCTTGGACTTCATCGAGTCTTTCTTT. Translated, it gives CASSLDFIESFF.

The CDR3 region has the DNA TGCAGCGTTGAAGATAAAGGGGGTAGAGAGCAGTTCTTC. Amino acid sequence: CSVEDKGGREQFF. The rearrangement joins TRBV29-1 to TRBJ2-1; TRBD1 is a possible D gene (6 bases). Germline V CDR1 and CDR2: SQVTM, ANQGSEA. Trimming took off 0 bases at V and 10 bases at J, with 13 bases between the two ends. This CDR3 comprises 13 residues.

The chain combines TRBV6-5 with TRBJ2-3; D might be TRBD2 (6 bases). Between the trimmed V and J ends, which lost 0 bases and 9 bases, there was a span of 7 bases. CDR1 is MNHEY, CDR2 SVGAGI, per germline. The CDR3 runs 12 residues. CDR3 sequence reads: CASSYSGGTQYF. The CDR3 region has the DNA TGTGCCAGCAGTTACTCCGGGGGAACGCAGTATTTT.

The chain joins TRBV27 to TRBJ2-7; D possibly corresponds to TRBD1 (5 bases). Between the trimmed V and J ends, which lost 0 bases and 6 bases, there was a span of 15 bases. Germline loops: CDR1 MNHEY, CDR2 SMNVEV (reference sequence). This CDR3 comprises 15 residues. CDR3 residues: CASSLSRGSATEQYF. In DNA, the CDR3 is TGTGCCAGCAGTTTATCAAGGGGCTCCGCCACCGAGCAGTACTTC.

DNA for the CDR3: TGTGCCAGCAGTTTCGGGACAGGGAACACAGATACGCAGTATTTT. This codes for CASSFGTGNTDTQYF. This sequence joins TRBV6-5 and TRBJ2-3; TRBD1 agrees at 9 bases. V lost 4 bases, J lost 2 bases, and 4 bases stayed unmatched. Germline loops: CDR1 MNHEY, CDR2 SVGAGI. This CDR3 has 15 residues.

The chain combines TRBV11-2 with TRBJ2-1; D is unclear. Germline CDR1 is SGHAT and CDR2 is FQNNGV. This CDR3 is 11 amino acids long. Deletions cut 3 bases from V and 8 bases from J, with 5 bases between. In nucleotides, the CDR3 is TGTGCCAGCAGCTTTCGGCATGAGCAGTTCTTC. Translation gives CASSFRHEQFF.

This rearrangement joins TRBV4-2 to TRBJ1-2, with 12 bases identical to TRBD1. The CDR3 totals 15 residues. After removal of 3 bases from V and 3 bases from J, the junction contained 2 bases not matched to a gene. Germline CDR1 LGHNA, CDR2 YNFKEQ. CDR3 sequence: CASSQGTGGYYGYTF. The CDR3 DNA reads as TGTGCCAGCAGCCAGGGGACAGGGGGCTACTATGGCTACACCTTC.

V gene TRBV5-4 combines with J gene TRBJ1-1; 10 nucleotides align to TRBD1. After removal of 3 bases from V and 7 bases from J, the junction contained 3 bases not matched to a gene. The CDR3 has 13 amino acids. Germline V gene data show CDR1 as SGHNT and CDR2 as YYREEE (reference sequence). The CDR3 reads CASSSGTGVEAFF. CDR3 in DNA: TGTGCCAGCAGCTCTGGGACAGGGGTTGAAGCTTTCTTT.

CDR3: CASSDPRRGITNEKLFF. CDR3 DNA: TGTGCCAGCAGTGACCCACGGCGGGGCATAACTAATGAAAAACTGTTTTTT. V and J are TRBV6-1 and TRBJ1-4, with D perhaps TRBD1 (5 bases). Germline-derived CDR1 and CDR2 are MNHNS and SASEGT. The CDR3 contains 17 residues. The V and J ends lost 3 bases and 1 base respectively, with 15 bases between them.

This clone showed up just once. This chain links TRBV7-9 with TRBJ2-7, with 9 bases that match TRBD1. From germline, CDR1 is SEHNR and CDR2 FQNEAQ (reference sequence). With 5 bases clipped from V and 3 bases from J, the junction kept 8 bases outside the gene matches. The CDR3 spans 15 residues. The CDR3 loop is CASSPRTGANYEQYF. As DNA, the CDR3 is TGTGCCAGCAGCCCCAGGACAGGGGCGAACTACGAGCAGTACTTC.

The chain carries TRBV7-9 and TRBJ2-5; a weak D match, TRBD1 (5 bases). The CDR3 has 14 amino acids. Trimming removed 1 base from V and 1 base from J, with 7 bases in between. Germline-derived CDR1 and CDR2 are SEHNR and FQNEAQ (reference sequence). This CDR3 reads CASSLDRSQETQYF. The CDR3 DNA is TGTGCCAGCAGCTTAGACAGGAGCCAAGAGACCCAGTACTTC.

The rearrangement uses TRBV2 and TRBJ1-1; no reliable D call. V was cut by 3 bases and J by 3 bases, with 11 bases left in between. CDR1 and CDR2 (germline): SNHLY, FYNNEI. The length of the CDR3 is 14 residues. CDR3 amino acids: CASSDAYFYTEAFF. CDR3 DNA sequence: TGTGCCAGCAGTGATGCGTATTTTTACACTGAAGCTTTCTTT.